Below, 18 T cell receptor beta chains from the same sample are listed, as sequenced in a study of blood T cell repertoires in COVID-19. Some clones are missing from TCRdb's copy, which holds only in-frame ones; the method was immunoSEQ multiplex PCR. Here the sample spans some 280,000 clones, roughly 90% being singletons. The sample consisted of peripheral blood. These receptors were collected from a woman aged 25 to 39 with active or convalescent COVID-19.

The table lists this clone with a few counts. The rearrangement links TRBV30 to TRBJ1-1; 7 positions match TRBD1. CDR3 length: 18 residues. V was pared by 1 base and J by 1 base, with 15 bases of the junction left unmatched. Germline CDR1 is GTSNPN and CDR2 is SVGIG (reference sequence). The CDR3 DNA reads as TGTGCCTGGAGTGCCGGCTCCTTTACAGGGGAGGCGAACACTGAAGCTTTCTTT. It encodes CAWSAGSFTGEANTEAFF. Looking up the rest from reference TRBV30 and TRBJ1-1 gives the full variable domain: SQTIHQWPATLVQPVGSPLSLECTVEGTSNPNLYWYRQAAGRGLQLLFYSVGIGQISSEVPQNLSASRPQDRQFILSSKKLLLSDSGFYLCAWSAGSFTGEANTEAFFGQGTRLTVV.

The chain recombines TRBV19 with TRBJ1-4; D is perhaps TRBD1 (5 bases). The germline CDR1 and CDR2 sequences are LNHDA and SQIVND (reference sequence). V was cut by 5 bases and J by 12 bases, with 13 bases left in between. CDR3 length equals 12 residues. CDR3 sequence reads: CASSLEGAELFF. The CDR3 DNA reads as TGTGCCAGTAGTCTCGAAGGGGCAGAACTGTTTTTT.

This clone was seen just once. The V call is TRBV6-1, the J call TRBJ2-1; tentative D call: TRBD2 (5 bases). CDR1 and CDR2 from the germline V gene are MNHNS and SASEGT. The CDR3 is 13 residues long. V was pared by 2 bases and J by 6 bases, with 8 bases between. The CDR3 sequence: CASSESGGNEQFF. In nucleotides, the CDR3 is TGTGCCAGCAGTGAAAGCGGAGGCAATGAGCAGTTCTTC.

In this sample, this clone turned up once. The chain recombines TRBV29-1 with TRBJ1-2, with no clear D. The CDR3 length is 12 residues. V was cut by 1 base and J by 2 bases, with 5 bases left in between. In germline, CDR1 is SQVTM, CDR2 ANQGSEA. The CDR3 spells CSVEGLNYGYTF. CDR3 DNA sequence: TGCAGCGTTGAAGGTCTAAACTATGGCTACACCTTC.

The chain links TRBV7-8 to TRBJ2-7; perhaps TRBD2 as D (6 bases). V was clipped by 4 bases and J by 6 bases, with 16 bases between them. This CDR3 is built from 14 residues. The germline gives CDR1 SGHVS, CDR2 FQNEAQ. CDR3 DNA: TGTGCCAGCAGCTCGGACGGGGGACCTCGCGAGCAGTACTTC. Encoded protein: CASSSDGGPREQYF.

The chain recombines TRBV7-2 with TRBJ2-7; D unresolved. Germline loops: CDR1 SGHTA, CDR2 FQGNSA. V was pared by 3 bases and J by 2 bases, with 17 bases between. CDR3 length: 16 residues. The CDR3 sequence is CASSFLSLPSPYEQYF. The CDR3 nucleotides are TGTGCCAGCAGCTTTCTAAGCCTCCCGAGTCCCTACGAGCAGTACTTC.

Concerning this clone: Other DNA sequences in the same sample also yield this CDR3. The V and J genes are TRBV7-2 and TRBJ2-5; D gene uncertain. Trimming left V 1 base short and J 5 bases short, with 8 bases between. The CDR3 loop spans 13 amino acids. Germline CDR1 and CDR2: SGHTA and FQGNSA. CDR3 DNA: TGTGCCAGCAGCTTAGACCCGAGGGAGACCCAGTACTTC. Amino acid sequence: CASSLDPRETQYF.

The rearrangement uses TRBV4-2 and TRBJ1-2; tentatively, D is TRBD1 (5 bases). Trimming stripped 3 bases from V and 5 bases from J, with 16 bases between. Germline assignment: CDR1 LGHNA and CDR2 YNFKEQ. CDR3 length: 15 amino acids. The DNA of the CDR3 is TGTGCCAGCAGCCAGGAGAGCAGGGCCCCTTATGGCTACACCTTC. Translating gives CASSQESRAPYGYTF.

The chain carries TRBV2 and TRBJ1-5, with D possibly being TRBD1 (5 bases). The CDR3 runs to 14 residues. The germline V gene encodes CDR1 SNHLY and CDR2 FYNNEI. V was pared by 6 bases and J by 0 bases, with 9 bases between. The CDR3 reads CASSRDSSNQPQHF. The DNA for the CDR3 is TGTGCCAGCAGCAGAGACAGTAGCAATCAGCCCCAGCATTTT.

The V gene is TRBV11-3, the J gene TRBJ2-2; the match to TRBD1 covers 12 bases. Germline V CDR1 and CDR2: SGHNT, YENEEA. The junction had 6 bases not matched to a gene; V was cut back by 6 bases and J by 7 bases. CDR3 length: 15 residues. For the CDR3, the DNA is TGTGCCAGCAGTCGGGACAGGGGGCTGATCGGGGAGCTGTTTTTT. Residues: CASSRDRGLIGELFF.

This chain uses TRBV27 with TRBJ2-2, with a tentative D call TRBD1 (6 bases). The germline V gene has CDR1 MNHEY and CDR2 SMNVEV (reference sequence). CDR3 length: 16 residues. The V end lost 1 base, the J end lost 4 bases, and 13 bases lay between the germline ends. The CDR3 here is CASSLLGGLSTGELFF. The CDR3 coding sequence is TGTGCCAGCAGTTTATTAGGGGGATTGAGCACCGGGGAGCTGTTTTTT.

This clone was picked up a small number of times. The chain carries TRBV30 and TRBJ1-5; 7 bases line up with TRBD1. Germline CDR1 and CDR2: GTSNPN and SVGIG (reference sequence). J lost 5 bases, V lost 1 base, and 2 bases had no gene match. CDR3 length equals 13 residues. In nucleotides, the CDR3 is TGTGCCTGGAGTGGACAGGGCGATCAGCCCCAGCATTTT. This gives the protein CAWSGQGDQPQHF.

This clone has more than one count but fewer than ten. The V call is TRBV24-1, the J call TRBJ1-5, with 7 bases that match TRBD1. Losses at the gene ends were 3 bases for V and 3 bases for J; bases not matched to a gene: 7. CDR3 length equals 16 residues. Germline CDR1 KGHDR, CDR2 SFDVKD. The CDR3 loop is CATSDPTGPFNQPQHF. The CDR3 DNA is TGTGCCACCAGTGATCCGACAGGGCCCTTCAATCAGCCCCAGCATTTT.

V gene TRBV7-6 combines with J gene TRBJ2-2, with 8 bases matching TRBD2. The length of the CDR3 is 15 residues. Germline V CDR1 and CDR2: SGHVS, FNYEAQ. Losses at the gene ends were 5 bases for V and 2 bases for J; bases not matched to a gene: 4. CDR3 sequence: CASSTRGGNTGELFF. CDR3 bases: TGTGCCAGCAGCACCCGGGGGGGTAACACCGGGGAGCTGTTTTTT.

The J gene is TRBJ2-3, the V gene TRBV10-3, with 10 bases matching TRBD1. The V and J ends lost 3 bases and 6 bases, in that order; junction bases with no gene match: 9. The CDR3 is 16 amino acids. Germline V gives CDR1 ENHRY, CDR2 SYGVKD. In nucleotides, the CDR3 is TGTGCCATCAGTGATCCAACTATGGGACAGGGGGATACGCAGTATTTT. Its translation: CAISDPTMGQGDTQYF.

The rearrangement uses TRBV9 and TRBJ1-4, with 8 bases identical to TRBD1. This CDR3 is 15 amino acids long. V lost 4 bases, J lost 8 bases, and 10 bases stayed unmatched. Germline-derived CDR1 and CDR2 are SGDLS and YYNGEE. CDR3 residues: CASSPLGQGEEKLFF. CDR3 coding DNA: TGTGCCAGCAGCCCACTAGGACAGGGTGAGGAAAAACTGTTTTTT.

The CDR3 spells CASSELAGGDTQYF. CDR3 nucleotides: TGCGCCAGCAGCGAGCTAGCGGGTGGAGATACGCAGTATTTT. The V gene is TRBV5-1, the J gene TRBJ2-3; 8 bases are a match to TRBD2. There are 14 residues in the CDR3. Losses at the gene ends were 4 bases for V and 5 bases for J; bases not matched to a gene: 6. CDR1 is SGHRS, CDR2 YFSETQ, per germline.

The chain uses TRBV27 and TRBJ1-4; 7 positions match TRBD1. The length of the CDR3 is 15 residues. Germline CDR1 MNHEY, CDR2 SMNVEV (reference sequence). V was pared by 5 bases and J by 4 bases, with 7 bases of the junction left unmatched. The CDR3 coding sequence is TGTGCCAGCAGTCCATCCGGGACAGTTAATGAAAAACTGTTTTTT. Protein sequence: CASSPSGTVNEKLFF.